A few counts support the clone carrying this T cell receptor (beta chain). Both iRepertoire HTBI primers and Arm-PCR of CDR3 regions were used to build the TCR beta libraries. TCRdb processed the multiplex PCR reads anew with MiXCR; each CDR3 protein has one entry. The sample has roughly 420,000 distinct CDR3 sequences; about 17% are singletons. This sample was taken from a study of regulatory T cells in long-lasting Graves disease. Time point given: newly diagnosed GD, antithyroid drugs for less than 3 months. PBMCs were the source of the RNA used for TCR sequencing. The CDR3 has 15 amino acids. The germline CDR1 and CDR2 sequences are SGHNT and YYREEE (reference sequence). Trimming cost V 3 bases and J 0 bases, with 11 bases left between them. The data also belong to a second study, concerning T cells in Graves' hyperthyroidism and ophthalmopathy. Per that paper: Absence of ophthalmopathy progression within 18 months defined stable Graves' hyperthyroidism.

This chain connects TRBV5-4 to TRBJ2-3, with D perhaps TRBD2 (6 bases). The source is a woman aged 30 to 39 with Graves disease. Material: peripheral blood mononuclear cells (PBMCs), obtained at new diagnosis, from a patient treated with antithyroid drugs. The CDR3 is CASSSDYASTDTQYF. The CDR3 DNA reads TGTGCCAGCAGCTCGGACTACGCTAGCACAGATACGCAGTATTTT.